This T cell receptor (beta chain) was captured in a study of early T cells in non-severe SARS-CoV-2 infection. This clonotype was observed at least ten times. Its antigen is not identified. Individual cDNA molecules carried attached unique molecular identifiers. TCRdb passed the 5' RACE reads through MiXCR, listing each CDR3 protein once. The data hold approximately 70,000 distinct CDR3 sequences, with 9% to 15% observed a single time. Points from the study as a whole: The matching step, a VDJdb search, favored anti-spike CD8 responses and missed private and CD4 specificities.

The material sequenced was whole blood. The clonotype comes from an adult who was a healthcare worker with PCR-confirmed SARS-CoV-2 infection or an uninfected control (not recorded which).

CDR3 loop: CASSLPTGELFF. In DNA form, the CDR3 reads TGTGCCAGCAGTCTTCCCACCGGGGAGCTGTTTTTT. The chain has TRBV27 and TRBJ2-2; D is ambiguous. Germline V gene data show CDR1 as MNHEY and CDR2 as SMNVEV (reference sequence). The CDR3 totals 12 residues. Trimming removed 5 bases at V and 4 bases at J, with 5 bases between.